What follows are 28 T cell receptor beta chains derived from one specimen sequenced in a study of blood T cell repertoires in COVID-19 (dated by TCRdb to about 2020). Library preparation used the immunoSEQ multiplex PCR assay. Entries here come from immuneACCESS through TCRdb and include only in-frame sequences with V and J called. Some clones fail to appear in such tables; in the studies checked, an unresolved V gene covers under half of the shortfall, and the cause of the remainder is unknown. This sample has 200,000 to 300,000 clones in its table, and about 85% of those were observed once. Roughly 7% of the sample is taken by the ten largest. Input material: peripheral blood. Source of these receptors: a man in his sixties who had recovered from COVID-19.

CDR3 sequence: CASSRTRQGISGANVLTF. The CDR3 coding sequence is TGTGCCAGCAGTCGCACTCGACAGGGGATCTCTGGGGCCAACGTCCTGACTTTC. The gene calls are TRBV6-6 and TRBJ2-6; 8 positions agree with TRBD1. From germline, CDR1 is MNHNY and CDR2 SVGAGI (reference sequence). CDR3 size: 18 residues. J lost 0 bases, V lost 5 bases, and 9 bases had no gene match.

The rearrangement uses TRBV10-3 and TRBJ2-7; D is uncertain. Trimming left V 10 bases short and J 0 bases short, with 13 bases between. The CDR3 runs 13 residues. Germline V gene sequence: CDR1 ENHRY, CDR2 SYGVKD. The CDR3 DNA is TGTGCCACCCGACCAGGTGGCTCCTACGAGCAGTACGTC. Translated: CATRPGGSYEQYV.

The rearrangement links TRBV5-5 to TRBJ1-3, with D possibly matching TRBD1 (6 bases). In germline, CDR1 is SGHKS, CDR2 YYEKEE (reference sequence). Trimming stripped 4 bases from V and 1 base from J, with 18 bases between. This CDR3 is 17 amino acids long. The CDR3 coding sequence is TGTGCCAGCAGCCGCGCGACAGGCCGAAGGTCTGGAAACACCATATATTTT. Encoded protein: CASSRATGRRSGNTIYF.

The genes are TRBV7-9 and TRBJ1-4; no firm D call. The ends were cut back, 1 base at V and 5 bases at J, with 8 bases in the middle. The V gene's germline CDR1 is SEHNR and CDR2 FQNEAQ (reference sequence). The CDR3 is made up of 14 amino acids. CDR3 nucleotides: TGTGCCAGCAGCTTAGAGCGGTTGAATGAAAAACTGTTTTTT. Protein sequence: CASSLERLNEKLFF.

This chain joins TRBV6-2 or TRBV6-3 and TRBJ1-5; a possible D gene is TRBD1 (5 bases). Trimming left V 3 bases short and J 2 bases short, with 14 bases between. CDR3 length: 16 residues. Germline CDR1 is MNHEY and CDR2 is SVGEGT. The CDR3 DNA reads TGTGCCAGCAGTTATCGGGCAGGGTTGGGCAATCAGCCCCAGCATTTT. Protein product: CASSYRAGLGNQPQHF.

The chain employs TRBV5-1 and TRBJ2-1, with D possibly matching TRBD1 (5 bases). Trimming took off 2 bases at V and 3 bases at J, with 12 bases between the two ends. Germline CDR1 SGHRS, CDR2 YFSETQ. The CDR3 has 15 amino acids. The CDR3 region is CASSLGIRDYNEQFF. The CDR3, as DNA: TGCGCCAGCAGCTTAGGGATCAGGGACTACAATGAGCAGTTCTTC.

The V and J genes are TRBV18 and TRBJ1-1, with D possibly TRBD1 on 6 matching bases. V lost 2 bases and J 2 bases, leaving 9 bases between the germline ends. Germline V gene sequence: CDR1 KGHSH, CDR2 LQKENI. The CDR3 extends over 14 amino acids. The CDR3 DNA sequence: TGTGCCAGCTCACCATTTGGGGGCAACACTGAAGCTTTCTTT. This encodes CASSPFGGNTEAFF.

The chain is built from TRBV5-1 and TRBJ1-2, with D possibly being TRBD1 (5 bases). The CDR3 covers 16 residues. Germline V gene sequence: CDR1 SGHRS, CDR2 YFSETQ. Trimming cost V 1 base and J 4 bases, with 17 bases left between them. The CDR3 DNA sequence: TGCGCCAGCAGCTTGAAATCAGCAGGGTCGGTCTATGGCTACACCTTC. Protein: CASSLKSAGSVYGYTF.

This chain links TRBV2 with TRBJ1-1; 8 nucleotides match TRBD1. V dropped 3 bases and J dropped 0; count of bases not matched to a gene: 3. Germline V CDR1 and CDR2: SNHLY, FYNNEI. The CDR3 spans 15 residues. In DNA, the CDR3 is TGTGCCAGCAGTGAGAGGACAGGGCTGAACACTGAAGCTTTCTTT. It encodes CASSERTGLNTEAFF.

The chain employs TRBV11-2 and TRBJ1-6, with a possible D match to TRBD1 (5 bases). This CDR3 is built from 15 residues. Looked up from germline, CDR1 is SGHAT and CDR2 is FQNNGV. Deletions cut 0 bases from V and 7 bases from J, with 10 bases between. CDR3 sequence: CASSLEGQANSPLHF. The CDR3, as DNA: TGTGCCAGCAGCTTAGAGGGGCAGGCAAATTCACCCCTCCACTTT.

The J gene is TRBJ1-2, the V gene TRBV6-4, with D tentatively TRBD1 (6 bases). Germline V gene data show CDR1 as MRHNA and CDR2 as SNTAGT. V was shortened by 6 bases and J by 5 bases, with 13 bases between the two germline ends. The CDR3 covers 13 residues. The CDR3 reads CASRRGHEYGYTF. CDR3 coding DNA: TGTGCCAGCAGGAGGGGACACGAGTATGGCTACACCTTC.

The CDR3 bases are TGTGCCAGCAGCTTGCCAGGGGTGTTCGGCTACACCTTC. Translated: CASSLPGVFGYTF. V and J are TRBV5-6 and TRBJ1-2; tentatively, D is TRBD1 (6 bases). CDR3 length: 13 residues. Germline CDR1 and CDR2: SGHDT and YYEEEE. V lost 1 base, J lost 8 bases, and 12 bases lay in between.

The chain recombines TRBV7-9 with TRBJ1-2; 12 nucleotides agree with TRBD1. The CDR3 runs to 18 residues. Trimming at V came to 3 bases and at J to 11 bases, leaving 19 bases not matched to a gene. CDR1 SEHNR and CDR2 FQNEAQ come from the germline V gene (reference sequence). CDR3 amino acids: CASSFPTGQGAPSTTYTF. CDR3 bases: TGTGCCAGCAGCTTTCCCACGGGACAGGGGGCCCCCTCAACCACTTACACCTTC.

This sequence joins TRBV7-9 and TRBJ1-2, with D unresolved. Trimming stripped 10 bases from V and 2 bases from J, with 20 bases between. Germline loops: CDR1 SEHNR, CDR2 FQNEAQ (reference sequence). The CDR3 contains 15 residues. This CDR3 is CATEATDRNNYGYTF. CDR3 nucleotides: TGTGCCACCGAGGCTACGGATAGGAACAACTATGGCTACACCTTC.

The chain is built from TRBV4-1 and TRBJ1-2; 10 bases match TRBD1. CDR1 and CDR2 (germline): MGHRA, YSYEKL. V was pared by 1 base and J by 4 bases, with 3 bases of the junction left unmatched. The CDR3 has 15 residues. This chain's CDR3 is CASSQVGQGIYGYTF. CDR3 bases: TGCGCCAGCAGCCAAGTGGGACAGGGGATCTATGGCTACACCTTC.

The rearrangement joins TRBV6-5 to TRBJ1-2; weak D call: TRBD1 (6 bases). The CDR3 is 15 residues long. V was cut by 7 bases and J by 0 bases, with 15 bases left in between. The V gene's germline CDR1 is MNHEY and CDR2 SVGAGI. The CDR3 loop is CASNPRGGANYGYTF. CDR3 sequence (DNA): TGTGCCAGCAACCCAAGGGGGGGAGCTAACTATGGCTACACCTTC.

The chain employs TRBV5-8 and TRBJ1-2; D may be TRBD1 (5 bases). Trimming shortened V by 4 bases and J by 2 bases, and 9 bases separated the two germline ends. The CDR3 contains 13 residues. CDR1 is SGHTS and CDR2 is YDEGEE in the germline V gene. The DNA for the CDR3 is TGTGCCAGCAGCCGACAGTACAACTATGGCTACACCTTC. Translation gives CASSRQYNYGYTF. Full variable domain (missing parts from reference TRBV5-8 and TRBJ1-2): EAGVTQSPTHLIKTRGQQATLRCSPISGHTSVYWYQQALGLGLQFLLWYDEGEERNRGNFPPRFSGRQFPNYSSELNVNALELEDSALYLCASSRQYNYGYTFGSGTRLTVV.

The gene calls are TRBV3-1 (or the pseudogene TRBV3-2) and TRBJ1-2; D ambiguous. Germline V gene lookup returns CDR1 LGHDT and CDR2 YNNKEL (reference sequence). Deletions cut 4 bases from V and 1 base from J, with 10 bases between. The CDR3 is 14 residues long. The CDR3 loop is CASSLGRDNYGYTF. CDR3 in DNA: TGTGCCAGCAGCCTAGGGAGGGATAACTATGGCTACACCTTC.

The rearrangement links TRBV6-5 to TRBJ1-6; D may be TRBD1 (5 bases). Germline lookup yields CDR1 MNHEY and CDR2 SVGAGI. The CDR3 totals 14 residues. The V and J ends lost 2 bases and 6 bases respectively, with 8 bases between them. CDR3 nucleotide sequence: TGTGCCAGCAGTTACGGGGCAGCTAATTCACCCCTCCACTTT. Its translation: CASSYGAANSPLHF.

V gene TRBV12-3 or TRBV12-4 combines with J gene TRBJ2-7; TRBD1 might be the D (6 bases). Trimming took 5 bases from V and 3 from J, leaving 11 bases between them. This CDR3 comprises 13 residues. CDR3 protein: CASSIGQSYEQYV. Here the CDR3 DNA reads TGTGCCAGCAGTATCGGACAGAGCTACGAGCAGTACGTC.

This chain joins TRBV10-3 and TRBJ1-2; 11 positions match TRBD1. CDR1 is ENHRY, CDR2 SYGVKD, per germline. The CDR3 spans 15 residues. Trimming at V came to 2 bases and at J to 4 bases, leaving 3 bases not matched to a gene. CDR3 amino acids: CAISELDRGLYGYTF. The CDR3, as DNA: TGTGCCATCAGTGAGCTGGACAGGGGGCTCTATGGCTACACCTTC.

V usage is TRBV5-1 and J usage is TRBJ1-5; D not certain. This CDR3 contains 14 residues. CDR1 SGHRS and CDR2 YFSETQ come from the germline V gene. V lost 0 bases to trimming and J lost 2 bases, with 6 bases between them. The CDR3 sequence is CASSLGHGNQPQHF. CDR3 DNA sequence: TGCGCCAGCAGCTTGGGACACGGCAATCAGCCCCAGCATTTT.

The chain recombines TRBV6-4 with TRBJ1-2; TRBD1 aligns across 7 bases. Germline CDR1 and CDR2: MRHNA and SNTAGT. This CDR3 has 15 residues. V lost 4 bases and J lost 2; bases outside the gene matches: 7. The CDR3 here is CASSADAQGNYGYTF. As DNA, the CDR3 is TGTGCCAGCAGTGCCGATGCACAGGGGAACTATGGCTACACCTTC.

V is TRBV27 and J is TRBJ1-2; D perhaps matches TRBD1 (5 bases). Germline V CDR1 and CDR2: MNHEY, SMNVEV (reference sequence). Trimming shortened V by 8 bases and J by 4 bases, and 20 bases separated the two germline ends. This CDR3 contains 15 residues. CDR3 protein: CASGFSAGLFYGYTF. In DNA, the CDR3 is TGTGCCAGCGGCTTTTCGGCAGGGTTATTCTATGGCTACACCTTC.

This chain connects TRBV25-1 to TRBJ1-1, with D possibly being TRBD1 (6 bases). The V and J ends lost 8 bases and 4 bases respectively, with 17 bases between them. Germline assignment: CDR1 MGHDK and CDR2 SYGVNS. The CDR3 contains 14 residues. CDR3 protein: CASVPGGGGTEAFF. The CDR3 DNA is TGTGCCAGCGTCCCCGGGGGCGGGGGCACTGAAGCTTTCTTT.

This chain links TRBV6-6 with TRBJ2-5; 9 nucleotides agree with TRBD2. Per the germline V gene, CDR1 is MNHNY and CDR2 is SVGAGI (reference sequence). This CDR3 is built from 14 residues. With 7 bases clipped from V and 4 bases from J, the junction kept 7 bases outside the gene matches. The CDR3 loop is CASTAGGPGETQYF. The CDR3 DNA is TGTGCCAGCACCGCGGGGGGGCCTGGAGAGACCCAGTACTTC.

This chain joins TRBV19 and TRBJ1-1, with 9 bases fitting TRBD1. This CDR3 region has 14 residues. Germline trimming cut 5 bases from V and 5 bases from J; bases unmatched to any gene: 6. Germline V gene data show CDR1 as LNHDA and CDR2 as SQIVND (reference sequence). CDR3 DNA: TGTGCCAGTAGTCTCACAGGGGGCAGGACTGAAGCTTTCTTT. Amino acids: CASSLTGGRTEAFF.

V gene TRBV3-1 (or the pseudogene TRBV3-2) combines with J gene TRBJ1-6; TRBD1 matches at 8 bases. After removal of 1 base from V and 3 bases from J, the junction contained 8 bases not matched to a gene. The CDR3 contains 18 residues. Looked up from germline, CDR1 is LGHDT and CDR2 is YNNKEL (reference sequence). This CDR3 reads CASSQAIRTGSYNSPLHF. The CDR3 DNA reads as TGTGCCAGCAGCCAAGCGATCCGGACAGGGAGCTATAATTCACCCCTCCACTTT.